The rows below give T cell receptor beta chains drawn from one sample of a study of CD4 T cells in relation to SARS-CoV-2 and coronaviruses. The data were produced by immunoSEQ multiplex PCR, yet TCRdb's version contains in-frame clones alone and is incomplete. Found here are 20,000 to 25,000 clones, more than 65% of them singletons; the top ten hold roughly a sixth. These receptors' antigens are unknown. Source material: CD4+ T cells from PBMCs, cultured in vitro. The receptor set was obtained from a human donor in good health. Both conserved end residues are part of each CDR3. D genes are given only for firm matches. Only some rows state a clone size, as once, few, many or a class for expanded clones.

cdr3_nt: TGTGCCAGCAATTTGAGGGTGAGTCAGCCCCAGCATTTT
cdr3_aa: CASNLRVSQPQHF
j_call: TRBJ1-5
v_call: TRBV2
d_call: NA
clone_size: NA

cdr3_nt: TGTGCCAGCAGCGCGTTGGCGGCTCGGTCGAACACCGGGGAGCTGTTTTTT
cdr3_aa: CASSALAARSNTGELFF
j_call: TRBJ2-2
v_call: TRBV5-4
d_call: NA
clone_size: few

cdr3_nt: TGTGCCTGGACAGGGAGCTATGGCTACACCTTC
cdr3_aa: CAWTGSYGYTF
j_call: TRBJ1-2
v_call: TRBV30
d_call: NA
clone_size: NA

cdr3_nt: TGTGCCAGCAGAGACAGATACGAGCAGTACTTC
cdr3_aa: CASRDRYEQYF
j_call: TRBJ2-7
v_call: TRBV27
d_call: NA
clone_size: NA

cdr3_nt: TGTGCCAGCAACAGGGGTCCGGCAGATACGCAGTATTTT
cdr3_aa: CASNRGPADTQYF
j_call: TRBJ2-3
v_call: TRBV28
d_call: TRBD1
clone_size: NA

cdr3_nt: TGTGCCAGCAGTGAAGTCAGGACAGGGCAAAACATTCAGTACTTC
cdr3_aa: CASSEVRTGQNIQYF
j_call: TRBJ2-4
v_call: TRBV6-1
d_call: TRBD1
clone_size: NA

cdr3_nt: TGTGCCAGCAGGGGCAGGGACAAGTTCTCCTATAATTCACCCCTCCACTTT
cdr3_aa: CASRGRDKFSYNSPLHF
j_call: TRBJ1-6
v_call: TRBV27
d_call: NA
clone_size: NA

cdr3_nt: TGTGCCAGCAGCTCTTTAACTAGCGGGAGGGCCCTGCATGAGCAGTTCTTC
cdr3_aa: CASSSLTSGRALHEQFF
j_call: TRBJ2-1
v_call: TRBV7-9
d_call: TRBD2
clone_size: NA

cdr3_nt: TGTGCCAGCAGCTTGGTACAGGGGAACACTGAAGCTTTCTTT
cdr3_aa: CASSLVQGNTEAFF
j_call: TRBJ1-1
v_call: TRBV5-4
d_call: NA
clone_size: NA

cdr3_nt: TGTGCCTCAGAACAAGGAGAAGCTAATGAAAAACTGTTTTTT
cdr3_aa: CASEQGEANEKLFF
j_call: TRBJ1-4
v_call: TRBV7-9
d_call: NA
clone_size: NA

cdr3_nt: TGTGCCAGCAGCCAACCAGGGGACTCTGGAAACACCATATATTTT
cdr3_aa: CASSQPGDSGNTIYF
j_call: TRBJ1-3
v_call: TRBV3-1/TRBV3-2
d_call: NA
clone_size: NA

cdr3_nt: TGCGCCAGCAGTTTGCCACGAGGGCTCCGCGGAGCGGGGGGTCACAATGAGCAGTTCTTC
cdr3_aa: CASSLPRGLRGAGGHNEQFF
j_call: TRBJ2-1
v_call: TRBV5-1
d_call: TRBD2
clone_size: once

cdr3_nt: TGTGCCAGCAGCTTAGACTCTAGCGGGAGTGAGTCCTACGAGCAGTACTTC
cdr3_aa: CASSLDSSGSESYEQYF
j_call: TRBJ2-7
v_call: TRBV7-8
d_call: TRBD2
clone_size: NA

cdr3_nt: TGCAGCGTTGTTCAAGTTGGATACGAGCAGTACTTC
cdr3_aa: CSVVQVGYEQYF
j_call: TRBJ2-7
v_call: TRBV29-1
d_call: NA
clone_size: NA

cdr3_nt: TGTGCCAGCAGCTTAGCGTCGGGGGTCCAAGAGACCCAGTACTTC
cdr3_aa: CASSLASGVQETQYF
j_call: TRBJ2-5
v_call: TRBV7-2
d_call: NA
clone_size: NA

cdr3_nt: TGCGCCAGCAGTGAGTCCCCCAGAGCGGGAGATACGCAGTATTTT
cdr3_aa: CASSESPRAGDTQYF
j_call: TRBJ2-3
v_call: TRBV10-1
d_call: NA
clone_size: NA

cdr3_nt: TGTGCCACCAGCAGAGTCGGCGGGAGGGCCCACAATGAGCAGTTCTTC
cdr3_aa: CATSRVGGRAHNEQFF
j_call: TRBJ2-1
v_call: TRBV15
d_call: TRBD2
clone_size: NA

cdr3_nt: TGTGCCACCAGCAGAGTATCTACAGGGTATAGCAATCAGCCCCAGCATTTT
cdr3_aa: CATSRVSTGYSNQPQHF
j_call: TRBJ1-5
v_call: TRBV15
d_call: NA
clone_size: NA

cdr3_nt: TGTGCCATCAGTGAGGGACAGGGAAACACTGAAGCTTTCTTT
cdr3_aa: CAISEGQGNTEAFF
j_call: TRBJ1-1
v_call: TRBV10-3
d_call: TRBD1
clone_size: once

cdr3_nt: TGTGCCAGCAGCCCTAGGACTAGCGGTAACACCGGGGAGCTGTTTTTT
cdr3_aa: CASSPRTSGNTGELFF
j_call: TRBJ2-2
v_call: TRBV11-3
d_call: TRBD2
clone_size: few